The sequence of this T cell receptor (beta chain) was determined in a study of T-cell reconstitution after alpha-beta-depleted transplantation in children. Library preparation (for TCRbeta) was performed with unique molecular identifiers. TCRdb recomputed calls from the PCR reads with MiXCR, one row per CDR3 protein. Of some 240,000 distinct CDR3 sequences listed, about 9.6% were seen once; the top ten hold approximately 5.4%. V trimming: 5 bases; J trimming: 4 bases; junction bases outside the gene matches: 11. This CDR3 comprises 16 residues. As to this clonotype: This may come from a read error, since a much larger clone is one base off.

The receptor was isolated from a human donor who donated a stem cell graft to a child with SCID. Sequencing used PBMCs from the stem cell graft donor, obtained from the stem cell graft. The J gene is TRBJ1-2, the V gene TRBV12-3 or TRBV12-4, with 9 bases aligning to TRBD1. The DNA for the CDR3 is TGTGCCAGCAGTCCCTCTAGGGGACAGGGAAGCTATGGCTACACCTTC. It codes for CASSPSRGQGSYGYTF.